This entry describes one TCR beta chain. This clone was counted at least ten times. Its cognate antigen has yet to be identified. No quality values exist for individual bases; no much larger clone is one base distant. The CDR3 goes from the cysteine to the phenylalanine over 14 residues. The entry retains the CDR3 DNA only, 42 bases that are in frame from base 1. Compared with germline, V lacks 1 base and J lacks 6 bases; bases without a gene match: 0. For CDR1 and CDR2, the germline V gene (reference sequence) lists SEHNR and FQNEAQ. The data stem from a study of Ad26.COV2.S vaccination and SARS-CoV-2 variants (dated by TCRdb to the early 2020s). Regarding the study in general: Donors in the vaccine arm were drawn from COV1001, a phase I-IIa trial of Ad26.COV2.S in healthy adults that was multicentre, randomized, double-blind and placebo-controlled. Throughout the experiments and outcome assessment, investigators stayed blinded to trial group allocation. Trial participants were randomized into five groups of five: low-dose or high-dose Ad26.COV2.S given once or twice, or placebo on both occasions. TCRbeta repertoire sequencing served as the tool for gauging how specific and how broad the SARS-CoV-2-reactive T cell receptors were following Ad26.COV2.S vaccination. The TCR-sequenced set comprised approximately 30 samples: around 20 Ad26.COV2.S vaccine recipients, 5 placebo recipients and 8 SARS-CoV-2 convalescent individuals. Dosing of Ad26.COV2.S was intramuscular, at either 5x10^10 or 1x10^11 viral particles, delivered as one shot or as two shots spaced 56 days apart.

The immunoSEQ Assay was the method used to sequence TCRbeta CDR3 regions. After extraction, genomic DNA underwent amplification by bias-controlled multiplex PCR, followed by high-throughput sequencing. In the original analysis: To quantify the absolute abundance of every unique TCRbeta CDR3 region, sequences were collapsed and filtered. T cell fraction was estimated by normalization of TCRbeta template counts to usable DNA, with usable DNA being measured through amplification of reference genes present in all nucleated cells. Repertoire TCRs were annotated as SARS-CoV-2-specific by exact matching of V gene, CDR3 amino acid sequence and J gene to a known reactive TCR set. MIRA supplied the reference SARS-CoV-2 TCR set, which was filtered for enrichment in COVID-19-positive ImmuneCODE repertoires so that public or cross-reactive TCRs were removed. Using the MIRA antigens, annotated TCRs were further analysed by specific ORF or by position within an ORF. Breadth was defined as annotated unique rearrangements over total unique productive rearrangements; depth was the summed frequency of those rearrangements. Two-sided Wilcoxon rank-sum tests were applied when comparing TCR breadth between groups. This immuneACCESS table, as held by TCRdb, lists in-frame sequences with V and J called but not all clones. Of the missing ones, under half trace to an unresolved V gene in checked studies; the others have no known cause. That table gives V, J and clone size, and the DNA gave D and trimming. The sample records hundreds of thousands of clones, around 92% of which are singletons. Of the sample, approximately 1.5% is held by the ten largest clones.

Study-wide findings and limitations: The study lacked the statistical power to compare responses across vaccine doses or regimens. The authors noted that the TCR breadth and depth analyses may have underestimated total T cell responses. After vaccination, substantial breadth of spike-specific CD8+ and CD4+ T cell responses was reported. Vaccine and placebo recipients had comparable non-spike TCR breadth, which fits with the vaccine containing only spike. Compared with placebo recipients, Ad26.COV2.S recipients showed higher spike-specific TCR breadth (P = 0.0014).

The treatment or condition label for this specimen denotes: approximately 18 received Ad26.COV2.S at low or high dose, single or two shots; five or six received placebo; per-sample allocation not given. For vaccine and placebo recipients, the sequenced repertoires came from samples collected on day 63 after the first injection. Between 29 July and 7 August 2020, Cohort 1b enrolled about two dozen adults aged 18-55 years at one site in Boston, USA. Ad26.COV2.S was a replication-incompetent adenovirus type 26 vector that expressed a prefusion-stabilized SARS-CoV-2 spike protein derived from the original Wuhan strain.

Here the chain combines TRBV7-9 and TRBJ1-2; the central 12 bases match TRBD1. The sample was peripheral blood, taken in a trial of Ad26.COV2.S vaccine versus placebo. The sequence was obtained from a person between 18 and 65 years old who received the Ad26.COV2.S COVID-19 vaccine or a placebo. The CDR3 protein: CASSLGDRGHGYTF. The DNA is TGTGCCAGCAGCTTAGGGGACAGGGGGCATGGCTACACCTTC. Beyond the CDR3, the reference TRBV7-9 and TRBJ1-2 genes provide the residues; the full variable domain reads: DTGVSQNPRHKITKRGQNVTFRCDPISEHNRLYWYRQTLGQGPEFLTYFQNEAQLEKSRLLSDRFSAERPKGSFSTLEIQRTEQGDSAMYLCASSLGDRGHGYTFGSGTRLTVV.